The sample holds many counts of the clone carrying this T cell receptor beta chain. Its antigen is unidentified. This entry is derived from a study of vaccination effects on CD4 cells after COVID-19. Sequencing used immunoSEQ multiplex PCR; TCRdb keeps in-frame clones, though not all of them. The sample carries 63,000 or so clones, around 72% recorded once. Study outcomes and limitations: New vaccine-induced clones were the main type among post-vaccine spike-reactive clones in convalescents.

Expansion with viral peptide pools was applied to antigen-specific CD4+ T cells by the ViraFEST assay prior to sequencing. Subsequent to a culture period of around 10 days, CD4+ T cells were isolated. SARS-CoV-2 infection was confirmed by PCR in the person between March and December 2020. They grew over 1.5 million PBMC in each well, adding around 10 IU/ml IL-2 and 8.5 to 10 ug/ml peptides. HIV-1 Nef peptides, pooled, formed the negative control culture. IL-2 medium supplanted half the medium on days 3 and 7. The material was CD4+ T cells from PBMCs cultured with HIV peptides, obtained before COVID-19 vaccination. Subset in this sample: HIV-1 Nef peptide pool negative control/reference culture. The clonotype comes from a human donor who had a prior SARS-CoV-2 infection.

The CDR3 sequence is CASSLANLADSYEQYF. DNA of the CDR3: TGCGCCAGCAGCTTGGCCAATCTAGCGGACTCCTACGAGCAGTACTTC. The J gene is TRBJ2-7, the V gene TRBV5-1; 7 bases map to TRBD2. The CDR3 spans 16 residues. Trimming at V came to 0 bases and at J to 0 bases, leaving 6 bases not matched to a gene. CDR1 SGHRS and CDR2 YFSETQ come from the germline V gene.